The 21 T cell receptor beta chains in this list originate from one sample, sequenced in a study of blood T cell repertoires in COVID-19. Only in-frame clones appear in the TCRdb table, and some are missing; sequencing was by immunoSEQ multiplex PCR. The repertoire holds roughly 99,000 clones, with more than 65% as singletons. Material: peripheral blood. These receptors originate from a woman older than 75 with active or convalescent COVID-19.

DNA of the CDR3: TGTGCCAGCAGTCCGGAGGGGAGCACTGAAGCTTTCTTT. Amino acid sequence: CASSPEGSTEAFF. The rearrangement links TRBV2 to TRBJ1-1; D may be TRBD1 (5 bases). Germline-derived CDR1 and CDR2 are SNHLY and FYNNEI. Trimming removed 5 bases at V and 4 bases at J, with 11 bases between. There are 13 residues in the CDR3.

The genes are TRBV7-8 and TRBJ1-2; no clear D. V shed 5 bases and J shed 2 bases, with 9 bases lying between them. The CDR3 is made up of 13 amino acids. From germline, CDR1 is SGHVS and CDR2 FQNEAQ. The CDR3, as DNA: TGTGCCAGCAGCACCACAGTGAACTATGGCTACACCTTC. Translated, it gives CASSTTVNYGYTF.

The chain recombines TRBV24-1 with TRBJ2-3, with D hard to call. Trimming took off 2 bases at V and 1 base at J, with 15 bases between the two ends. Germline CDR1 KGHDR, CDR2 SFDVKD. The CDR3 spans 17 residues. CDR3 sequence reads: CATSDSLPGRGTDTQYF. In DNA form, the CDR3 reads TGTGCCACCAGTGATTCATTACCTGGTCGAGGCACAGATACGCAGTATTTT.

This chain links TRBV5-3 with TRBJ2-2, with 10 bases identical to TRBD1. TRBV5-3 is an open reading frame whose function is uncertain. The CDR3 has 16 residues. With 0 bases clipped from V and 7 bases from J, the junction kept 6 bases outside the gene matches. CDR3 DNA sequence: TGTGCCAGAAGCTTGGTTCGGGACAGGGGTAGCGGGGAGCTGTTTTTT. It specifies CARSLVRDRGSGELFF.

The chain employs TRBV18 and TRBJ1-1; 7 bases are shared with TRBD1. V lost 5 bases and J lost 1; bases outside the gene matches: 1. The germline V gene encodes CDR1 KGHSH and CDR2 LQKENI. There are 13 residues in the CDR3. The CDR3 region has the DNA TGTGCCAGCTCAGGACAGGCGAACACTGAAGCTTTCTTT. It is translated as CASSGQANTEAFF.

The rearrangement uses TRBV10-2 and TRBJ1-2; D call uncertain. Germline-derived CDR1 and CDR2 are WSHSY and SAAADI. Trimming shortened V by 3 bases and J by 4 bases, and 15 bases separated the two germline ends. The CDR3 spans 15 residues. The CDR3 nucleotides read TGCGCCAGCAGTGACGCCAGGTTCGATACCTATGGCTACACCTTC. It specifies CASSDARFDTYGYTF.

The chain employs TRBV18 and TRBJ2-1; TRBD2 matches 9 bases. The germline gives CDR1 KGHSH, CDR2 LQKENI. V trimming: 6 bases; J trimming: 0 bases; junction bases outside the gene matches: 12. CDR3 length: 18 amino acids. The CDR3 nucleotides are TGTGCCAGCTCTTCCCTTAGCGGGAGTGGGTACTCCTACAATGAGCAGTTCTTC. Translation gives CASSSLSGSGYSYNEQFF. The full variable domain, its missing parts supplied by reference TRBV18 and TRBJ2-1, is NAGVMQNPRHLVRRRGQEARLRCSPMKGHSHVYWYRQLPEEGLKFMVYLQKENIIDESGMPKERFSAEFPKEGPSILRIQQVVRGDSAAYFCASSSLSGSGYSYNEQFFGPGTRLTVL.

This clone was observed a single time. The chain couples TRBV7-9 to TRBJ2-6, with 10 bases matching TRBD1. CDR3 length: 19 amino acids. Losses at the gene ends were 5 bases for V and 0 bases for J; bases not matched to a gene: 10. CDR1 is SEHNR and CDR2 is FQNEAQ in the germline V gene (reference sequence). The CDR3 nucleotides are TGTGCCAGCAGCCCCCGACAAGGGACAGGGGCCTCTGGGGCCAACGTCCTGACTTTC. Its translation: CASSPRQGTGASGANVLTF.

This clone was observed a single time. The CDR3, as DNA: TGTGCCAGCACCACAGGGCCCCTCCAGCCCCAGCATTTT. Amino acids: CASTTGPLQPQHF. V is TRBV27 and J is TRBJ1-5; perhaps TRBD1 as D (6 bases). The CDR3 has 13 amino acids. The germline CDR1 and CDR2 sequences are MNHEY and SMNVEV (reference sequence). Trimming took off 7 bases at V and 7 bases at J, with 14 bases between the two ends.

This clone came up once. The rearrangement uses TRBV21-1 and TRBJ2-3; the table's TRBD1 call for D was not verified on the DNA. TRBV21-1 corresponds to a pseudogene. CDR3 length: 17 residues. Here the CDR3 reads CASSKSGARGKTDTQYF. The CDR3 DNA follows: TGTGCCAGCAGCAAATCGGGGGCCAGGGGGAAAACAGATACGCAGTATTTT.

This rearrangement joins TRBV5-4 to TRBJ2-5, with 12 bases matching TRBD2. V trimming: 4 bases; J trimming: 0 bases; junction bases outside the gene matches: 7. Germline loops: CDR1 SGHNT, CDR2 YYREEE (reference sequence). The CDR3 extends over 17 amino acids. In DNA form, the CDR3 reads TGTGCCAGCAGCCCGGGACTAGCGGGTCTGTACCAAGAGACCCAGTACTTC. Its translation is CASSPGLAGLYQETQYF.

J is TRBJ1-3 and V is TRBV18; TRBD1 might be the D (6 bases). Trimming left V 3 bases short and J 0 bases short, with 15 bases between. Germline assignment: CDR1 KGHSH and CDR2 LQKENI. This CDR3 has 17 residues. The CDR3 is CASSPPGQAFSGNTIYF. The CDR3, as DNA: TGTGCCAGCTCACCTCCGGGACAAGCGTTCTCTGGAAACACCATATATTTT.

This clone has a handful of counts. The rearrangement joins TRBV27 to TRBJ2-3; tentative D call: TRBD2 (6 bases). The CDR3 runs 17 residues. The germline gives CDR1 MNHEY, CDR2 SMNVEV (reference sequence). V lost 4 bases and J lost 2, with 19 bases in between. CDR3 region: CASSSLGGGAVTDTQYF. CDR3 nucleotide sequence: TGTGCCAGCAGTTCCTTGGGTGGAGGGGCCGTCACAGATACGCAGTATTTT.

The chain uses TRBV2 and TRBJ2-3; 7 bases map to TRBD1. CDR1 is SNHLY, CDR2 FYNNEI, per germline. The CDR3 is 16 amino acids. The V segment lost 2 bases and the J segment 2 bases; nucleotides outside the gene matches: 7. The CDR3 DNA reads TGTGCCAGCAGTGAACAGGGGCAGGGGGTCACAGATACGCAGTATTTT. As protein: CASSEQGQGVTDTQYF.

J is TRBJ2-7 and V is TRBV4-3; TRBD2 agrees at 9 bases. Germline V gene lookup returns CDR1 LGHNA and CDR2 YSLEER. This CDR3 has 16 residues. V dropped 1 base and J dropped 4; count of bases not matched to a gene: 8. For the CDR3, the DNA is TGCGCCAGCAGCCAAGTCACGGCGGGAGGGCCTTACGAGCAGTACTTC. It encodes CASSQVTAGGPYEQYF.

This clone turned up a few times. The chain couples TRBV7-3 to TRBJ1-1; TRBD1 might be the D (6 bases). V lost 4 bases and J lost 6, with 12 bases in between. The germline V gene has CDR1 SGHTA and CDR2 FQGTGA. The CDR3 contains 13 residues. The CDR3 DNA is TGTGCCAGCAGCTCGGGACACCTATCTGAAGCTTTCTTT. It yields the protein CASSSGHLSEAFF.

The chain has TRBV11-2 and TRBJ2-1; 11 positions agree with TRBD2. Trimming cost V 5 bases and J 13 bases; bases outside gene matches: 13. This CDR3 has 15 amino acids. The germline V gene has CDR1 SGHAT and CDR2 FQNNGV. As DNA, the CDR3 is TGTGCCAGCAGCCCCCCCCGGGTAGCGGGAGGGCCCCAGTTCTTC. It specifies CASSPPRVAGGPQFF.

V gene TRBV28 combines with J gene TRBJ2-5; possibly TRBD1 for D (5 bases). This CDR3 region has 14 residues. V gave up 2 bases and J gave up 2 bases, with 9 bases separating them. CDR1 is MDHEN, CDR2 SYDVKM, per germline. The CDR3 sequence is CASSLLDRQETQYF. CDR3 nucleotide sequence: TGTGCCAGCAGTTTACTCGACAGACAAGAGACCCAGTACTTC. Filled out from reference TRBV28 and TRBJ2-5, the complete variable domain reads DVKVTQSSRYLVKRTGEKVFLECVQDMDHENMFWYRQDPGLGLRLIYFSYDVKMKEKGDIPEGYSVSREKKERFSLILESASTNQTSMYLCASSLLDRQETQYFGPGTRLLVL.

This chain links TRBV30 with TRBJ2-7; 8 nucleotides align to TRBD2. The CDR3 has 12 residues. In germline, CDR1 is GTSNPN, CDR2 SVGIG (reference sequence). J gave up 5 bases and V 4 bases, and 4 bases lay outside the gene matches. DNA of the CDR3: TGTGCCTGGACCCCGGGACTAGACGAGCAGTACTTC. Amino acid sequence: CAWTPGLDEQYF.

This chain uses TRBV5-4 with TRBJ2-1, with 9 bases identical to TRBD2. J was trimmed by 0 bases and V by 4 bases; bases with no gene match: 5. The CDR3 length is 16 residues. CDR1 is SGHNT and CDR2 is YYREEE in the germline V gene (reference sequence). As DNA, the CDR3 is TGTGCCAGCAGCGCCGGAGCGGGAGGCTCCTACAATGAGCAGTTCTTC. This encodes CASSAGAGGSYNEQFF.

The rearrangement uses TRBV7-9 and TRBJ2-1, with 12 bases matching TRBD2. The length of the CDR3 is 16 residues. Trimming cost V 5 bases and J 4 bases; bases outside gene matches: 6. The germline V gene encodes CDR1 SEHNR and CDR2 FQNEAQ (reference sequence). CDR3 in DNA: TGTGCCAGCAGCCCACCACTAGCGGGAGGTTACAATGAGCAGTTCTTC. It encodes CASSPPLAGGYNEQFF.